The following is a TCR beta chain sequence with its context. Patients in Seattle were enrolled during active infection, then followed longitudinally. The CDR3 is 16 amino acids. Per germline, CDR1 LNHDA and CDR2 SQIVND (reference sequence). V dropped 3 bases and J dropped 4 bases, with 18 bases sitting between them. Using immunoSEQ multiplex PCR, the repertoire was profiled, and TCRdb retains in-frame clones only, with some absent. Of about 230,000 clones in the sample, around 81% were seen once. This sample was included in a study of blood T cell repertoires in COVID-19. Study overall: PBMCs, B-cell-depleted T cells, or T cells were the source of the cDNA or gDNA that made up the material.

The chain employs TRBV19 and TRBJ1-1, with D possibly TRBD1 on 5 matching bases. Sequencing was carried out using peripheral blood. The TCR was taken from a woman at least 80 years old with COVID-19, enrolled during active disease. The CDR3: CASSMEGKGWGTEAFF. Written as DNA, the CDR3 is TGTGCCAGTAGTATGGAAGGGAAGGGGTGGGGCACTGAAGCTTTCTTT.